Below, 26 T cell receptor beta chains from the same sample are listed, as sequenced in a study of OX40 agonist ivuxolimab in advanced cancers. Clones were sequenced by immunoSEQ multiplex PCR, and TCRdb holds only the in-frame ones, with some missing. The sample lists about 79,000 clones, roughly 85% occurring once. Sequenced material: CD4+ or CD8+ T cells sorted from blood, taken in a trial of the OX40 agonist ivuxolimab. These receptors all come from an adult with an advanced solid tumor such as melanoma, head and neck, liver or kidney cancer.

This chain joins TRBV10-3 and TRBJ1-1, with a weak D call TRBD1 (6 bases). This CDR3 has 15 amino acids. Germline loops: CDR1 ENHRY, CDR2 SYGVKD. The germline V and J ends were trimmed by 8 bases and 5 bases, with 21 bases remaining between them. The CDR3 loop reads CAIQSSGGSETEAFF. The CDR3 bases are TGTGCCATCCAGAGCTCGGGGGGCTCGGAGACTGAAGCTTTCTTT.

Note on this clone: Other nucleotide sequences from this sample produce the same CDR3. The chain recombines TRBV5-1 with TRBJ1-5; D gene uncertain. Trimming pared 0 bases from V and 5 bases from J, leaving 6 bases between. Germline assignment: CDR1 SGHRS and CDR2 YFSETQ. This CDR3 has 13 residues. CDR3 bases: TGCGCCAGCAGCTTGGAAGGGTATCAGCCCCAGCATTTT. It yields the protein CASSLEGYQPQHF.

The rearrangement joins TRBV6-5 to TRBJ2-3; the match to TRBD2 covers 7 bases. V was clipped by 6 bases and J by 0 bases; unmatched bases: 3. The germline gives CDR1 MNHEY, CDR2 SVGAGI. The CDR3 length is 14 residues. The CDR3 loop is CASRSSGSTDTQYF. In DNA form, the CDR3 reads TGTGCCAGCAGATCTAGCGGAAGCACAGATACGCAGTATTTT.

V and J are TRBV28 and TRBJ2-1; D is uncertain. The ends were cut back, 6 bases at V and 4 bases at J, with 13 bases in the middle. Germline CDR1 MDHEN, CDR2 SYDVKM. The CDR3 totals 14 residues. CDR3 sequence (DNA): TGTGCCAGCAGGGTGCCGGGCCCTTACAATGAGCAGTTCTTC. It encodes CASRVPGPYNEQFF.

V gene TRBV7-2 combines with J gene TRBJ2-1; TRBD2 matches 8 bases. The germline CDR1 and CDR2 sequences are SGHTA and FQGNSA. The CDR3 covers 15 residues. With V trimmed by 7 bases and J by 4 bases, 9 bases remained unmatched. CDR3 region: CASILGGAEYNEQFF. CDR3 sequence (DNA): TGTGCCAGCATCCTCGGGGGGGCAGAGTACAATGAGCAGTTCTTC.

CDR3 nucleotide sequence: TGTGCCTGGTACCAAGGGACAGTTGAAGCTTTCTTT. Amino acid sequence: CAWYQGTVEAFF. The rearrangement links TRBV30 to TRBJ1-1; TRBD1 aligns across 7 bases. Germline lookup yields CDR1 GTSNPN and CDR2 SVGIG (reference sequence). There are 12 residues in the CDR3. The junction had 7 bases not matched to a gene; V was cut back by 5 bases and J by 7 bases.

The chain recombines TRBV7-3 with TRBJ1-1, with TRBD1 matching 9 bases. The V segment lost 5 bases and the J segment 3 bases; nucleotides outside the gene matches: 7. Germline V gene data show CDR1 as SGHTA and CDR2 as FQGTGA. The CDR3 is 15 residues long. The CDR3 loop is CASSPQGQGDTEAFF. CDR3 nucleotide sequence: TGTGCCAGCAGCCCACAGGGACAGGGAGACACTGAAGCTTTCTTT. The whole variable domain, filled in from reference TRBV7-3 and TRBJ1-1, reads GAGVSQTPSNKVTEKGKYVELRCDPISGHTALYWYRQSLGQGPEFLIYFQGTGAADDSGLPNDRFFAVRPEGSVSTLKIQRTERGDSAVYLCASSPQGQGDTEAFFGQGTRLTVV.

This clone has a handful of counts. J is TRBJ1-5 and V is TRBV2; 9 bases fit TRBD1. The CDR3 totals 14 residues. Germline V gene data show CDR1 as SNHLY and CDR2 as FYNNEI. V dropped 4 bases and J dropped 6; count of bases not matched to a gene: 4. The CDR3 loop reads CASSGGQGSQPQHF. In DNA, the CDR3 is TGTGCCAGCAGTGGGGGACAGGGAAGTCAGCCCCAGCATTTT.

This chain connects TRBV14 to TRBJ2-3; TRBD2 matches at 7 bases. The CDR3 covers 16 residues. V was pared by 1 base and J by 4 bases, with 8 bases of the junction left unmatched. Germline CDR1 reads SGHDN; CDR2 reads FVKESK. Here the CDR3 reads CASSQAAGVMSDTQYF. The DNA of the CDR3 is TGTGCCAGCAGCCAAGCCGCGGGAGTCATGTCAGATACGCAGTATTTT. Filled out from reference TRBV14 and TRBJ2-3, the complete variable domain reads EAGVTQFPSHSVIEKGQTVTLRCDPISGHDNLYWYRRVMGKEIKFLLHFVKESKQDESGMPNNRFLAERTGGTYSTLKVQPAELEDSGVYFCASSQAAGVMSDTQYFGPGTRLTVL.

Details on this clone: In this CDR3 the conserved last residue, phenylalanine or tryptophan, is missing, so a read error is likely. The chain uses TRBV18 and TRBJ2-7; no definite D call. V shed 5 bases and J shed 0 bases, with 11 bases lying between them. The CDR3 is 14 residues long. Germline-derived CDR1 and CDR2 are KGHSH and LQKENI. The CDR3 sequence is CASSYDISSYEQYL. The CDR3 DNA reads as TGTGCCAGCTCATATGACATAAGCTCCTACGAGCAGTACCTC.

The genes are TRBV19 and TRBJ2-7; D might be TRBD1 or TRBD2, each matching 7 bases. The germline CDR1 and CDR2 sequences are LNHDA and SQIVND (reference sequence). Trimming cost V 5 bases and J 5 bases, with 19 bases left between them. The CDR3 is made up of 15 amino acids. The CDR3 loop reads CASSGRGRESDEQYF. The CDR3 nucleotides are TGTGCCAGTAGTGGGAGGGGGCGCGAAAGCGACGAGCAGTACTTC.

The CDR3 nucleotides are TGTGCCAGCACTGCGGCAGGGAACTATGGCTACACCTTC. Amino acids: CASTAAGNYGYTF. This sequence joins TRBV2 and TRBJ1-2, with D possibly matching TRBD1 (5 bases). This CDR3 has 13 amino acids. From germline, CDR1 is SNHLY and CDR2 FYNNEI. Trimming took off 7 bases at V and 2 bases at J, with 11 bases between the two ends.

The chain joins TRBV19 to TRBJ2-7; TRBD2 is a possible D gene (5 bases). Germline CDR1 is LNHDA and CDR2 is SQIVND (reference sequence). This CDR3 contains 15 residues. Trimming took 3 bases from V and 5 from J, leaving 17 bases between them. The CDR3: CASSMTPETRNEQYF. The CDR3 DNA is TGTGCCAGTAGTATGACCCCCGAAACTAGAAACGAGCAGTACTTC.

The sample holds one count of this clone. This rearrangement joins TRBV11-1 to TRBJ2-1; TRBD2 matches at 9 bases. This CDR3 is 17 amino acids long. The V segment lost 1 base and the J segment 1 base; nucleotides outside the gene matches: 5. Germline-derived CDR1 and CDR2 are SGHAT and FQDESV (reference sequence). CDR3 sequence: CASSLETLAGSYNEQFF. The CDR3 DNA sequence: TGTGCCAGCAGCTTAGAAACCCTAGCGGGGTCCTACAATGAGCAGTTCTTC.

The chain has TRBV9 and TRBJ1-1; D might be TRBD1 (5 bases). Between the trimmed V and J ends, which lost 6 bases and 4 bases, there was a span of 16 bases. This CDR3 is 14 amino acids long. Germline V lookup: CDR1 SGDLS, CDR2 YYNGEE. For the CDR3, the DNA is TGTGCCAGCAACGTTGGGGGGTCGGGCACTGAAGCTTTCTTT. Translating it yields CASNVGGSGTEAFF.

The chain carries TRBV5-4 and TRBJ2-1; D is possibly TRBD1 (5 bases). V shed 4 bases and J shed 0 bases, with 8 bases lying between them. The CDR3 sequence is 14 residues long. CDR1 is SGHNT, CDR2 YYREEE, per germline (reference sequence). The CDR3 nucleotides are TGTGCCAGCAGCGCAGACAGCTCCTACAATGAGCAGTTCTTC. Translated: CASSADSSYNEQFF.

The V gene is TRBV21-1, the J gene TRBJ2-7. TRBV21-1 is termed a pseudogene. The CDR3 totals 14 residues. Here the CDR3 reads CASSIPHGPPEQYF. As DNA, the CDR3 is TGTGCCAGCAGCATTCCACACGGGCCTCCCGAGCAGTACTTC.

This rearrangement joins TRBV18 to TRBJ2-5; D possibly matches TRBD1 or TRBD2 (5 bases each). The J call may be wrong; the DNA end is better matched by TRBJ2-7. The CDR3 spans 14 residues. Per the germline V gene, CDR1 is KGHSH and CDR2 is LQKENI. CDR3 amino acids: CASSPDSRGYEQYF. In DNA, the CDR3 is TGTGCCAGCTCCCCCGACTCGAGGGGCTACGAGCAGTACTTC.

This chain joins TRBV7-6 and TRBJ2-3; 13 bases agree with TRBD2. CDR1 SGHVS and CDR2 FNYEAQ come from the germline V gene. The junction had 11 bases not matched to a gene; V was cut back by 5 bases and J by 6 bases. This CDR3 contains 17 residues. This CDR3 reads CASSPRTSGSGGDTQYF. Written as DNA, the CDR3 is TGTGCCAGCAGCCCCCGGACTAGCGGGAGTGGCGGGGATACGCAGTATTTT. Full variable domain (missing parts from reference TRBV7-6 and TRBJ2-3): GAGVSQSPRYKVTKRGQDVALRCDPISGHVSLYWYRQALGQGPEFLTYFNYEAQQDKSGLPNDRFSAERPEGSISTLTIQRTEQRDSAMYRCASSPRTSGSGGDTQYFGPGTRLTVL.

V gene TRBV2 combines with J gene TRBJ2-2, with a weak D call TRBD2 (5 bases). The CDR3 totals 14 residues. Germline CDR1 reads SNHLY; CDR2 reads FYNNEI. Trimming left V 4 bases short and J 5 bases short, with 11 bases between. CDR3 coding DNA: TGTGCCAGCAGTGTGTTAGCGTTAACCGGGGAGCTGTTTTTT. Amino acids: CASSVLALTGELFF.

Comment on this clone: Sequence at one end of the junction differs from germline and may be a read error. This chain joins TRBV7-7 and TRBJ2-1; D possibly corresponds to TRBD1 (6 bases). Per the germline V gene, CDR1 is SSHAT and CDR2 is FNYEAQ (reference sequence). The CDR3 consists of 13 residues. The CDR3 region is CASSLDSHNEQFF. For the CDR3, the DNA is TGTGCTAGCAGTTTGGACAGCCACAATGAGCAGTTCTTC.

A note on this clone: The junction and the germline gene differ at one end; a read error may be behind it. The chain carries TRBV7-7 and TRBJ2-5; possible D gene TRBD2, 5 bases. Germline loops: CDR1 SSHAT, CDR2 FNYEAQ (reference sequence). This CDR3 comprises 11 residues. Here the CDR3 reads CASRSGETQYF. As DNA, the CDR3 is TGTGCTAGCAGATCGGGGGAGACCCAGTACTTC.

This chain uses TRBV4-1 with TRBJ2-7; maybe TRBD1 (6 bases). The CDR3 covers 15 residues. V was cut by 3 bases and J by 2 bases, with 14 bases left in between. Germline V lookup: CDR1 MGHRA, CDR2 YSYEKL. CDR3 in DNA: TGCGCCAGCAGCCACCCAGGGGCCCCGCCCTACGAGCAGTACTTC. Its translation: CASSHPGAPPYEQYF.

The chain has TRBV30 and TRBJ2-5; 7 bases match TRBD1. The J call is in doubt because the DNA end fits TRBJ2-7 better. CDR1 GTSNPN and CDR2 SVGIG come from the germline V gene (reference sequence). CDR3 length equals 12 residues. The chain's CDR3 is CAWAQGTYEQYF. Here the CDR3 DNA reads TGTGCCTGGGCACAGGGGACCTACGAGCAGTACTTC.

The chain employs TRBV5-1 and TRBJ2-1; D assignment may be TRBD1 or TRBD2 (5 bases each). This CDR3 spans 16 amino acids. V dropped 4 bases and J dropped 8 bases, with 22 bases sitting between them. Germline V CDR1 and CDR2: SGHRS, YFSETQ. CDR3 in amino acids: CASSRARDQRLDEQFF. CDR3 in DNA: TGCGCCAGCAGCCGGGCCCGGGACCAGCGGTTGGATGAGCAGTTCTTC.

The chain recombines TRBV25-1 with TRBJ2-1, with D maybe TRBD2 (6 bases). The germline V gene encodes CDR1 MGHDK and CDR2 SYGVNS. The CDR3 is 15 amino acids. V lost 7 bases and J lost 0, with 13 bases in between. This CDR3 reads CASNLAGSSYNEQFF. CDR3 bases: TGTGCCAGCAATTTGGCCGGGAGCTCCTACAATGAGCAGTTCTTC.